This T cell receptor beta chain comes out of a study of cytomegalovirus exposure and HLA in healthy donors. Findings of the study overall: Cytomegalovirus association was listed for about 180 TCR beta chains.

PCR was performed using 60 Vbeta and 13 Jbeta primers. Authors' analysis steps: Approximately 86 million unique TCR beta chains, some 11 million shared, were counted in a later analysis. Repertoires were generated with immunoSEQ multiplex PCR, while TCRdb's copy carries only in-frame clones and drops some. The V and J calls and clone size come from that table; D and trimming were worked out from the DNA. In the table there are some 170,000 clones, nearly 80% of which are singletons. Healthy bone marrow donors made up the donor group. In regard to this clone: Its antigen is as yet unknown.

CDR1 GTSNPN and CDR2 SVGIG come from the germline V gene (reference sequence). This CDR3 comprises 14 residues. The V and J ends lost 4 bases and 0 bases, in that order; junction bases with no gene match: 2. Material for sequencing was PBMCs. The chain couples TRBV30 to TRBJ2-2, with TRBD1 matching over 7 bases. The sequence was collected from a middle-aged man in good health and CMV-seropositive. DNA for the CDR3: TGTGCCTGGAAAGGGACAGCGAACACCGGGGAGCTGTTTTTT. Its protein is CAWKGTANTGELFF.